What follows describes a single T cell receptor (beta chain). Its cognate antigen is unknown. This record comes from a study of shared clonotypes between healthy human individuals. About the research overall: CD4 naive and CD4 memory each took three plates per donor, while CD8 naive took two and CD8 memory one. General study results and limits: Clonotypes that were shared across a handful of donors made up approximately 5.1% of naive CD4 clonotypes.

The table came from immunoSEQ multiplex PCR; TCRdb's copy has only in-frame clones and leaves some out. The sample has about 2.1 million clones, about 94% seen once; the top ten hold more than 1.5%. The CDR3 runs 12 residues. The germline V and J ends were trimmed by 3 bases and 2 bases, with 8 bases remaining between them. Germline CDR1 GTSNPN, CDR2 SVGIG (reference sequence). The naive CD8 population came from CD45RO-negative cells selected for CCR7, without terminally differentiated effector memory CD45RA+ cells. Material for sequencing was naive CD8+ T cells from PBMCs. V and J are TRBV30 and TRBJ2-7; maybe TRBD2 (6 bases). The TCR comes from a man between 18 and 35 years old in good health. Some clones in this sample may be carry-over from other donors' samples. CDR3 coding DNA: TGTGCCTGGAGGCGGGGAGCCTACGAGCAGTACTTC. As protein: CAWRRGAYEQYF.